One and the same sample provided the 5 T cell receptor beta chains below, sequenced in a study of T cell changes during pregnancy in multiple sclerosis. Produced via immunoSEQ multiplex PCR; TCRdb's table is partial and in-frame only. The sample contains 45,000 to 65,000 clones, about 90% of which appear only once. The sample was CD4+ T cells from peripheral blood mononuclear cells, taken after pregnancy. The receptors originated from a female donor with multiple sclerosis, enrolled in a pregnancy study.

This chain connects TRBV18 to TRBJ2-3, with 12 bases lining up with TRBD2. V lost 5 bases, J lost 6 bases, and 12 bases stayed unmatched. This CDR3 spans 17 amino acids. Germline V gives CDR1 KGHSH, CDR2 LQKENI. CDR3 residues: CASSSGLAGPSGDTQYF. In nucleotides, the CDR3 is TGTGCCAGCTCATCCGGACTAGCGGGACCTTCAGGGGATACGCAGTATTTT. Full variable domain (remainder filled in from reference TRBV18 and TRBJ2-3): NAGVMQNPRHLVRRRGQEARLRCSPMKGHSHVYWYRQLPEEGLKFMVYLQKENIIDESGMPKERFSAEFPKEGPSILRIQQVVRGDSAAYFCASSSGLAGPSGDTQYFGPGTRLTVL.

The CDR3 nucleotides read TGTGCCAGCAGTGAACTTGAAGCTTTCTTT. This encodes CASSELEAFF. The chain recombines TRBV6-1 with TRBJ1-1; no clear D. Trimming left V 2 bases short and J 7 bases short, with 2 bases between. The CDR3 runs to 10 residues. CDR1 and CDR2 from the germline V gene are MNHNS and SASEGT.

V gene TRBV7-3 combines with J gene TRBJ1-1; D not certain. The ends were cut back, 5 bases at V and 1 base at J, with 8 bases in the middle. Germline V gene sequence: CDR1 SGHTA, CDR2 FQGTGA. The CDR3 runs 13 residues. The CDR3 region has the DNA TGTGCCAGCAGCCGTACACCGAACACTGAAGCTTTCTTT. Translation: CASSRTPNTEAFF.

The chain is built from TRBV9 and TRBJ2-1; 9 bases fit TRBD2. With V trimmed by 0 bases and J by 2 bases, 6 bases remained unmatched. Per germline, CDR1 SGDLS and CDR2 YYNGEE. The CDR3 covers 17 residues. The CDR3 loop reads CASSVASGRTPYNEQFF. The CDR3 DNA reads as TGTGCCAGCAGCGTAGCCAGCGGGAGGACCCCCTACAATGAGCAGTTCTTC.

The chain links TRBV5-4 to TRBJ2-7, with D possibly TRBD2 on 6 matching bases. The CDR3 length is 15 residues. V lost 3 bases, J lost 2 bases, and 15 bases lay in between. The V gene's germline CDR1 is SGHNT and CDR2 YYREEE (reference sequence). This CDR3 is CASSSGTSNPYEQYF. For the CDR3, the DNA is TGTGCCAGCAGCTCCGGGACTTCGAATCCCTACGAGCAGTACTTC.